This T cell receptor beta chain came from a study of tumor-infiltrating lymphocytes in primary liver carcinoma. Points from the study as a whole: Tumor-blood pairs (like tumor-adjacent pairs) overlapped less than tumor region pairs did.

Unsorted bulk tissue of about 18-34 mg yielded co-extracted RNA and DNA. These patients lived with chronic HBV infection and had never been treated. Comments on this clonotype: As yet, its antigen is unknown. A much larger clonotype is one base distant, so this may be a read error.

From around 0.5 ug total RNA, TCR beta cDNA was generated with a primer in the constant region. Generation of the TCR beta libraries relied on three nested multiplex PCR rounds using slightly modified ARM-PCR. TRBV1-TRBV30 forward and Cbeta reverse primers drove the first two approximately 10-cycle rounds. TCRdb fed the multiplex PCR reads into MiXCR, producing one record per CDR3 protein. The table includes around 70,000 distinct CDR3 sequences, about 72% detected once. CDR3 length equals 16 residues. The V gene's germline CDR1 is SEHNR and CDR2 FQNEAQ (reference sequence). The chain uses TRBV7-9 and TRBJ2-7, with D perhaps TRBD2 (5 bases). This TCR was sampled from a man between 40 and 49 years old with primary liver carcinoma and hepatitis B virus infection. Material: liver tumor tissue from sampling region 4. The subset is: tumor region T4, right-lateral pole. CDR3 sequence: CASSSLYGKTLYEQHF. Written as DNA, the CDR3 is TGTGCCAGCAGCTCCCTTTACGGGAAAACCCTCTACGAGCAGCACTTC.